The text below deals with one T cell receptor (beta chain). Its target is unknown. The data originate from a study of T cell repertoires in cytomegalovirus infection. CDR1 and CDR2 from the germline V gene are LNHDA and SQIVND (reference sequence). This CDR3 spans 14 amino acids. V was trimmed by 5 bases and J by 4 bases, leaving 13 bases between them. TCRdb analysed the reads with MiXCR anew, one entry per CDR3 protein. The sample has about 830,000 distinct CDR3 sequences; about 30% are singletons. The chain employs TRBV19 and TRBJ2-3, with D tentatively TRBD1 (6 bases). Sample: cultured CD8+ T cells from PBMCs, taken from culture after CMV antigen stimulation. The sequence was obtained from a human donor in good health (CMV status not recorded). Some clones in this sample may be carry-over from other donors' samples. As DNA, the CDR3 is TGTGCCAGTAGTGGGGGCAGGATCGCAGATACGCAGTATTTT. Protein: CASSGGRIADTQYF.